This TCR beta chain was observed in a study of T-cell memory formation after mild COVID-19. Study-level background: The TCR clusters were mostly specific to one donor. Study-wide points: Second-wave clones peaking on day 37 lacked confirmed SARS-CoV-2 specificity. CD4+ contracting clones lay mainly in CM and EM, CD8+ ones in EMRA. There was a balanced CD4/CD8 profile in clones contracting day 15 to 85, and later expanders leaned CD4+.

The table lists this clonotype with a few counts. Its antigen is as yet unknown. MiXCR was run by TCRdb on the 5' RACE reads, yielding one entry per CDR3 protein. In the table there are 350,000 to 400,000 distinct CDR3 sequences, roughly 14% of which are singletons. Per the germline V gene, CDR1 is SGHNT and CDR2 is YYREEE (reference sequence). V was cut by 1 base and J by 3 bases, with 9 bases left in between. The CDR3 length is 14 residues. The receptor was derived from a man between 18 and 35 years old who had mild COVID-19 (a few samples of this study predate the infection). Cell type and time point are not known. Sequenced sample: PBMCs or a T cell subset sorted from them (not recorded which). This chain links TRBV5-4 with TRBJ2-3; TRBD2 might be the D (5 bases). The CDR3 coding sequence is TGTGCCAGCAGCTTGAGGGAGATGACAGATACGCAGTATTTT. Amino acids: CASSLREMTDTQYF.